These T cell receptor beta chains were read from a single sample in a study of molecular identifiers for immune sequencing clone quantification. TCRdb reanalysed the PCR reads using MiXCR and keeps one entry per CDR3 protein. The table lists 400,000 to 600,000 distinct CDR3 sequences, about 25% of them singletons. The specimen was naive CD8+ T cells from blood, with Jurkat cell RNA spiked in. All receptors come from a human donor in good health. Some libraries in this study had Jurkat cell RNA spiked in. Both conserved end residues are part of each CDR3. D genes are given only for firm matches. Clone size, where shown, is once, few, many, or a class for clones that have expanded.

J gene: TRBJ1-1; clone size: few; V gene: TRBV6-5; D gene: -; CDR3 protein: CASTLGPEAFF; CDR3 DNA: TGTGCCAGCACCTTAGGACCTGAAGCTTTCTTT
J gene: TRBJ2-7; clone size: few; V gene: TRBV28; D gene: TRBD1; CDR3 protein: CASIEPGTGFPYEQYF; CDR3 DNA: TGTGCCAGCATCGAACCCGGGACAGGTTTCCCCTACGAGCAGTACTTC
J gene: TRBJ2-7; clone size: few; V gene: TRBV12-3/TRBV12-4; D gene: TRBD2; CDR3 protein: CASRGLAETLYEQYF; CDR3 DNA: TGTGCCAGCAGAGGACTAGCGGAGACCCTCTACGAGCAGTACTTC
J gene: TRBJ2-7; clone size: many; V gene: TRBV5-5; D gene: -; CDR3 protein: CASSLAWPPAYEQYF; CDR3 DNA: TGTGCCAGCAGCTTGGCATGGCCCCCCGCCTACGAGCAGTACTTC
J gene: TRBJ2-4; clone size: few; V gene: TRBV20-1; D gene: -; CDR3 protein: CSARDLGGQNIQYF; CDR3 DNA: TGCAGTGCTAGAGATCTCGGCGGTCAAAACATTCAGTACTTC
J gene: TRBJ2-7; clone size: few; V gene: TRBV27; D gene: -; CDR3 protein: CASAPGLAYYEQYF; CDR3 DNA: TGTGCCAGCGCGCCGGGATTGGCTTACTACGAGCAGTACTTC
J gene: TRBJ1-2; clone size: many; V gene: TRBV3-1; D gene: TRBD1; CDR3 protein: CASSQSGTARLDGYTF; CDR3 DNA: TGTGCCAGCAGCCAATCGGGGACAGCCCGGTTGGATGGCTACACCTTC
J gene: TRBJ2-7; clone size: -; V gene: TRBV13; D gene: TRBD1; CDR3 protein: CASRLAQGAYHEQSF; CDR3 DNA: TGTGCCAGCCGCTTAGCACAGGGGGCGTATCACGAGCAGTCCTTC
J gene: TRBJ2-5; clone size: many; V gene: TRBV5-1; D gene: -; CDR3 protein: CASSPWAGLQETQYF; CDR3 DNA: TGCGCCAGCAGCCCATGGGCGGGCCTCCAAGAGACCCAGTACTTC
J gene: TRBJ2-1; clone size: few; V gene: TRBV6-5; D gene: TRBD1; CDR3 protein: CASNLGQGAAEQFF; CDR3 DNA: TGTGCCAGCAACCTGGGACAGGGGGCGGCTGAGCAGTTCTTC
J gene: TRBJ1-5; clone size: many; V gene: TRBV9; D gene: -; CDR3 protein: CASSVVGGNEPQHF; CDR3 DNA: TGTGCCAGCAGCGTAGTGGGGGGCAATGAGCCCCAGCATTTT
J gene: TRBJ2-2; clone size: -; V gene: TRBV20-1; D gene: -; CDR3 protein: CSARDENDAYTGELFF; CDR3 DNA: TGCAGTGCTAGAGATGAGAATGACGCGTACACCGGGGAGCTGTTTTTT
J gene: TRBJ1-1; clone size: -; V gene: TRBV6-1; D gene: TRBD1; CDR3 protein: CASRNWTGRNTEAFF; CDR3 DNA: TGTGCCAGCAGAAACTGGACAGGGCGAAACACTGAAGCTTTCTTT
J gene: TRBJ2-5; clone size: few; V gene: TRBV5-1; D gene: TRBD2; CDR3 protein: CASSFAGEETQYF; CDR3 DNA: TGCGCCAGCAGCTTCGCGGGGGAAGAGACCCAGTACTTC
J gene: TRBJ2-5; clone size: -; V gene: TRBV6-6; D gene: -; CDR3 protein: CASSYLPLPPETQYF; CDR3 DNA: TGTGCCAGCAGTTATCTGCCCCTTCCTCCGGAGACCCAGTACTTC
J gene: TRBJ1-4; clone size: few; V gene: TRBV4-1; D gene: -; CDR3 protein: CASSPGHSAEKLFF; CDR3 DNA: TGCGCCAGCAGCCCGGGACACTCGGCTGAAAAACTGTTTTTT
J gene: TRBJ1-1; clone size: -; V gene: TRBV13; D gene: -; CDR3 protein: CASSWAKTEAFF; CDR3 DNA: TGTGCCAGCAGCTGGGCGAAAACTGAAGCTTTCTTT
J gene: TRBJ2-7; clone size: -; V gene: TRBV20-1; D gene: TRBD2; CDR3 protein: CSAREQYLAGAYEQYF; CDR3 DNA: TGCAGTGCTAGAGAACAATACCTAGCGGGAGCCTACGAGCAGTACTTC
J gene: TRBJ2-7; clone size: -; V gene: TRBV20-1; D gene: -; CDR3 protein: CSANALTYEQYF; CDR3 DNA: TGCAGTGCTAATGCACTTACCTACGAGCAGTACTTC
J gene: TRBJ1-6; clone size: -; V gene: TRBV7-6; D gene: -; CDR3 protein: CASSSEQSSYNSPLHF; CDR3 DNA: TGTGCCAGCAGCTCCGAGCAAAGCTCCTATAATTCACCCCTCCACTTT
J gene: TRBJ2-7; clone size: many; V gene: TRBV6-2/TRBV6-3; D gene: -; CDR3 protein: CASSYSGVRSYEQYF; CDR3 DNA: TGTGCCAGCAGTTACTCCGGGGTTAGGAGCTACGAGCAGTACTTC
J gene: TRBJ2-5; clone size: many; V gene: TRBV6-5; D gene: -; CDR3 protein: CASSPGRRYQETQYF; CDR3 DNA: TGTGCCAGCTCACCGGGGAGGCGGTACCAAGAGACCCAGTACTTC
J gene: TRBJ2-2; clone size: few; V gene: TRBV7-8; D gene: TRBD1; CDR3 protein: CASSLAGQDTGELFF; CDR3 DNA: TGTGCCAGCAGCTTAGCGGGACAGGATACCGGGGAGCTGTTTTTT